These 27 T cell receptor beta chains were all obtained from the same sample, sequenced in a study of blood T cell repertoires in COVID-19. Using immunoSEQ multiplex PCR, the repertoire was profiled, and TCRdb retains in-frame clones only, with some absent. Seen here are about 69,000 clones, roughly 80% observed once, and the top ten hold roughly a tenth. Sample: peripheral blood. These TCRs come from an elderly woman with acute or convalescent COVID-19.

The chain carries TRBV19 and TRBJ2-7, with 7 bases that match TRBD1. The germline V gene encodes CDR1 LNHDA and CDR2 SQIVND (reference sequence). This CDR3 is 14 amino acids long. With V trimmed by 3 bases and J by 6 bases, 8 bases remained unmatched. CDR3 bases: TGTGCCAGTAGTATTGGGACAGAATACGGCGAGCAGTACTTC. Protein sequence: CASSIGTEYGEQYF.

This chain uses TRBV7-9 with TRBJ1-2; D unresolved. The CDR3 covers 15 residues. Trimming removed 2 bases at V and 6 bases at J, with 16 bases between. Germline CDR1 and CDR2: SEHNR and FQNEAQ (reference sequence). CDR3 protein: CASSLKNGVGNGYTF. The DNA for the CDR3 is TGTGCCAGCAGCTTAAAGAACGGGGTAGGCAATGGCTACACCTTC.

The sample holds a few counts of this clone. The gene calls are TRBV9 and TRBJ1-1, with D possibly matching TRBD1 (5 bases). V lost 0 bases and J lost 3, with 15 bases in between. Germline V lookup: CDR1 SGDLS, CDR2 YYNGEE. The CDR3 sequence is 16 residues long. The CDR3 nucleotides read TGTGCCAGCAGCGTAGCTGGGGGGGGAGAAGACACTGAAGCTTTCTTT. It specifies CASSVAGGGEDTEAFF.

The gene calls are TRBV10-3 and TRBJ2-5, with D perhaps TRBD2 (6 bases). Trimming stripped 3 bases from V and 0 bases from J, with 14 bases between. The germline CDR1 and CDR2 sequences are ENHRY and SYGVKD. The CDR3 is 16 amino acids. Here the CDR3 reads CAISDESGSNQETQYF. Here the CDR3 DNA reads TGTGCCATCAGTGATGAGAGCGGGTCGAACCAAGAGACCCAGTACTTC.

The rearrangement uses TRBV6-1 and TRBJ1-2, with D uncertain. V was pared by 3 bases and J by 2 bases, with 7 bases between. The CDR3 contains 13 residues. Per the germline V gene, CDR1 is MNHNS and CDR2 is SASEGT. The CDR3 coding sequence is TGTGCCAGCAGTGAGAGGAAAAACTATGGCTACACCTTC. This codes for CASSERKNYGYTF.

As DNA, the CDR3 is TGTGCCAGCAGTTACGCAGGGGGGCACACTGAAGCTTTCTTT. Amino acids: CASSYAGGHTEAFF. This sequence joins TRBV6-5 and TRBJ1-1; 7 nucleotides align to TRBD1. The V gene's germline CDR1 is MNHEY and CDR2 SVGAGI. V was clipped by 2 bases and J by 3 bases; unmatched bases: 3. This CDR3 spans 14 amino acids.

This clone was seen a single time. The CDR3 protein is CASSSTGDSNYGYTF. The CDR3 DNA reads as TGTGCCAGCAGTTCCACAGGGGATTCCAACTATGGCTACACCTTC. The J gene is TRBJ1-2, the V gene TRBV27, with 7 bases fitting TRBD1. The germline gives CDR1 MNHEY, CDR2 SMNVEV (reference sequence). This CDR3 contains 15 residues. After removal of 4 bases from V and 2 bases from J, the junction contained 7 bases not matched to a gene.

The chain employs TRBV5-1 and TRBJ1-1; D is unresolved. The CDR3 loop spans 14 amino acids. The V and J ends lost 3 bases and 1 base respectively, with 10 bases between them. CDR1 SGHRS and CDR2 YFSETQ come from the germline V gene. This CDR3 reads CASSWSGGNTEAFF. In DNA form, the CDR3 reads TGCGCCAGCAGCTGGTCGGGAGGGAACACTGAAGCTTTCTTT.

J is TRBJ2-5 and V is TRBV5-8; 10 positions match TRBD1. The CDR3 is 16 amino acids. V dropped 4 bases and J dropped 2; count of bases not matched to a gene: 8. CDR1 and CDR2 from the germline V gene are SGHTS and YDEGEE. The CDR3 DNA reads TGTGCCAGCAGCCCCGGGACAGGGGCCTTACAAGAGACCCAGTACTTC. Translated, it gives CASSPGTGALQETQYF.

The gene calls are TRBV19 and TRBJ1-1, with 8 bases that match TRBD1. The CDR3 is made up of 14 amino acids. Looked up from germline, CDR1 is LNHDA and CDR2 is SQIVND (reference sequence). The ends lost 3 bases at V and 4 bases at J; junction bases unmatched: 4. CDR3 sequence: CASSIRGRGTEAFF. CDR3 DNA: TGTGCCAGTAGTATCAGGGGGCGCGGCACTGAAGCTTTCTTT. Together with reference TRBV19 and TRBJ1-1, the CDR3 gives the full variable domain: DGGITQSPKYLFRKEGQNVTLSCEQNLNHDAMYWYRQDPGQGLRLIYYSQIVNDFQKGDIAEGYSVSREKKESFPLTVTSAQKNPTAFYLCASSIRGRGTEAFFGQGTRLTVV.

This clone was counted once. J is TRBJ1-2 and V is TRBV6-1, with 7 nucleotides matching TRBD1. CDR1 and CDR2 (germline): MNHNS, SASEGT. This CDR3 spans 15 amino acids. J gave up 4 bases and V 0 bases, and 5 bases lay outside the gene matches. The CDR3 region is CASSEAAGGGYGYTF. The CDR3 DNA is TGTGCCAGCAGTGAAGCAGCAGGGGGTGGCTATGGCTACACCTTC.

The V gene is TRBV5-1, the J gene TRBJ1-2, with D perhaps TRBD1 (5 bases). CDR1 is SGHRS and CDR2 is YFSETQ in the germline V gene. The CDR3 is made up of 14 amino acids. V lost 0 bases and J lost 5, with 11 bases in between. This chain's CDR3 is CASSLAITGYGYTF. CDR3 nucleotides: TGCGCCAGCAGCTTGGCCATTACAGGTTATGGCTACACCTTC. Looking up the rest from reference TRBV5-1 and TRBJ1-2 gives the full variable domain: KAGVTQTPRYLIKTRGQQVTLSCSPISGHRSVSWYQQTPGQGLQFLFEYFSETQRNKGNFPGRFSGRQFSNSRSEMNVSTLELGDSALYLCASSLAITGYGYTFGSGTRLTVV.

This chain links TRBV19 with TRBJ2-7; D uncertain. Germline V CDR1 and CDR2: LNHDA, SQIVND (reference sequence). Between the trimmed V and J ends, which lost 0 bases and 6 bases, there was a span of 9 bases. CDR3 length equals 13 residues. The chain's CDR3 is CASSIEIRREQYF. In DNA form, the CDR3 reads TGTGCCAGTAGTATAGAAATCAGGCGCGAGCAGTACTTC. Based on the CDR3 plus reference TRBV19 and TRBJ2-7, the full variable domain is DGGITQSPKYLFRKEGQNVTLSCEQNLNHDAMYWYRQDPGQGLRLIYYSQIVNDFQKGDIAEGYSVSREKKESFPLTVTSAQKNPTAFYLCASSIEIRREQYFGPGTRLTVT.

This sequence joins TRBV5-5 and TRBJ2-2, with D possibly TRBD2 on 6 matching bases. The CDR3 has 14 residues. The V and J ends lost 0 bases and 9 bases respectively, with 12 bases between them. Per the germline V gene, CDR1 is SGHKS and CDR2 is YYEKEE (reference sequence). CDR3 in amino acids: CASSLAWGRRELFF. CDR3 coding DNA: TGTGCCAGCAGCTTGGCCTGGGGGAGGCGGGAGCTGTTTTTT. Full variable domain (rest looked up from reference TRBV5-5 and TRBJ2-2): DAGVTQSPTHLIKTRGQQVTLRCSPISGHKSVSWYQQVLGQGPQFIFQYYEKEERGRGNFPDRFSARQFPNYSSELNVNALLLGDSALYLCASSLAWGRRELFFGEGSRLTVL.

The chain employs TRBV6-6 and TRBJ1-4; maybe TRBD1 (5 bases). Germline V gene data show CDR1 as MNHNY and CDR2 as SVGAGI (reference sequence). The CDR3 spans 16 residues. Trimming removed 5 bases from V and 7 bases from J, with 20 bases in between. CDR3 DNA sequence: TGTGCCAGCAGTAGCGGGACGAGCAACGGGGTTGAAAAACTGTTTTTT. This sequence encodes CASSSGTSNGVEKLFF.

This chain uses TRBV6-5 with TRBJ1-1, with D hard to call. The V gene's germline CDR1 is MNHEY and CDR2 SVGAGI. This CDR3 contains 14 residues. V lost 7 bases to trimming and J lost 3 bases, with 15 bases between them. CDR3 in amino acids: CASMGSNVDTEAFF. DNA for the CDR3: TGTGCCAGCATGGGTAGCAATGTTGACACTGAAGCTTTCTTT.

Written as DNA, the CDR3 is TGTGCCACCAGTGACCCCAGACAGGGCGGTGCCCAAGAGACCCAGTACTTC. Residues: CATSDPRQGGAQETQYF. The chain is built from TRBV24-1 and TRBJ2-5, with 7 bases matching TRBD1. V trimming: 4 bases; J trimming: 1 base; junction bases outside the gene matches: 11. From germline, CDR1 is KGHDR and CDR2 SFDVKD. The CDR3 extends over 17 amino acids.

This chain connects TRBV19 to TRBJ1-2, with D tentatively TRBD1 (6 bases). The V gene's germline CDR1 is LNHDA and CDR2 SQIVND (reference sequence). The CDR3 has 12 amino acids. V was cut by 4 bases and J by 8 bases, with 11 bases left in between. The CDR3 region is CASSRTGPGYTF. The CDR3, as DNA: TGTGCCAGTAGTAGAACAGGGCCCGGCTACACCTTC.

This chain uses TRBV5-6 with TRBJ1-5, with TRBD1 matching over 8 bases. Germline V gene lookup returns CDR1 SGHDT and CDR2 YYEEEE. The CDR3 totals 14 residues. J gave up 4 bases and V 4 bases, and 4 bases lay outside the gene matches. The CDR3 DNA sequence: TGTGCCAGCAGCGACGGACAGGGAAATCAGCCCCAGCATTTT. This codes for CASSDGQGNQPQHF.

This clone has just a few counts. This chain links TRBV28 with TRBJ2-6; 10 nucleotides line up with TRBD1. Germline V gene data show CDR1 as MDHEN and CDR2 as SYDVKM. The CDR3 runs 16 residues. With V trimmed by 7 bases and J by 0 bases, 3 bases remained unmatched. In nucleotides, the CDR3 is TGTGCCAGCAAAGGACAGGGGGACTCTGGGGCCAACGTCCTGACTTTC. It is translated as CASKGQGDSGANVLTF.

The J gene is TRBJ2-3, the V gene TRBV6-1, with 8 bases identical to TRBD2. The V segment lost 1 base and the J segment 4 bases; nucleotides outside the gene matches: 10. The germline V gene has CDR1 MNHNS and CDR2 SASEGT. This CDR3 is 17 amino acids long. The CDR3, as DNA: TGTGCCAGCAGTGAAGATCTACGGGGGGGCCGATCAGATACGCAGTATTTT. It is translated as CASSEDLRGGRSDTQYF.

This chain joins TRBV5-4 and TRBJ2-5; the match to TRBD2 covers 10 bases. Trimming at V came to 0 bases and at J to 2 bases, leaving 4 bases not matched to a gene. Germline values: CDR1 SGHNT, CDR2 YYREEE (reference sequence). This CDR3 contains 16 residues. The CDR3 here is CASSLAPAGGQETQYF. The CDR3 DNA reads TGTGCCAGCAGCTTGGCCCCAGCGGGGGGGCAAGAGACCCAGTACTTC.

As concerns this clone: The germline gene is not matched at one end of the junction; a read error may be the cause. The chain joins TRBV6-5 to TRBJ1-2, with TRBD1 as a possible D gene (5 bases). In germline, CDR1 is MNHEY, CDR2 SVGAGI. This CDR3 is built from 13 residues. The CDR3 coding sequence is TGTGCCAGCAGTCCTTCAGGGTCCTATGGCTATACCTTC. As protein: CASSPSGSYGYTF.

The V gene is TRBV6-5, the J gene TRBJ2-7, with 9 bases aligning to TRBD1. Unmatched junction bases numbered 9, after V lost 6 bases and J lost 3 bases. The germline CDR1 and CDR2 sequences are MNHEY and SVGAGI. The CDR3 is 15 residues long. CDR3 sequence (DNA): TGTGCCAGCAGGCGATTAGGACAGGGGTTCTACGAGCAGTACTTC. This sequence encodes CASRRLGQGFYEQYF.

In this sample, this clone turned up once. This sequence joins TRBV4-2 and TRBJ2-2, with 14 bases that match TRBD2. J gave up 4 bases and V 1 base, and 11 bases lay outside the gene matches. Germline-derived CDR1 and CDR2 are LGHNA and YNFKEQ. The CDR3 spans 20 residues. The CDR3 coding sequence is TGTGCCAGCAGCCAAGCCGCGCCGGGACTAGCGGGGGCACCCACCGGGGAGCTGTTTTTT. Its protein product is CASSQAAPGLAGAPTGELFF.

This CDR3 is CSAASETQYF. The CDR3 DNA follows: TGCAGTGCCGCCAGTGAGACCCAGTACTTC. The chain uses TRBV20-1 and TRBJ2-5; D is ambiguous. Germline values: CDR1 DFQATT, CDR2 SNEGSKA (reference sequence). The V and J ends lost 6 bases and 5 bases respectively, with 7 bases between them. This CDR3 comprises 10 residues.

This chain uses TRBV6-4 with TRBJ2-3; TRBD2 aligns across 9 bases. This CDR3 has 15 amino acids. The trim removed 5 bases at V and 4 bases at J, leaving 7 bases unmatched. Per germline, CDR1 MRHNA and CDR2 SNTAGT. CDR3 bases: TGTGCCAGCAGTTCGCTAGCGGGACTCTCAGATACGCAGTATTTT. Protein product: CASSSLAGLSDTQYF.